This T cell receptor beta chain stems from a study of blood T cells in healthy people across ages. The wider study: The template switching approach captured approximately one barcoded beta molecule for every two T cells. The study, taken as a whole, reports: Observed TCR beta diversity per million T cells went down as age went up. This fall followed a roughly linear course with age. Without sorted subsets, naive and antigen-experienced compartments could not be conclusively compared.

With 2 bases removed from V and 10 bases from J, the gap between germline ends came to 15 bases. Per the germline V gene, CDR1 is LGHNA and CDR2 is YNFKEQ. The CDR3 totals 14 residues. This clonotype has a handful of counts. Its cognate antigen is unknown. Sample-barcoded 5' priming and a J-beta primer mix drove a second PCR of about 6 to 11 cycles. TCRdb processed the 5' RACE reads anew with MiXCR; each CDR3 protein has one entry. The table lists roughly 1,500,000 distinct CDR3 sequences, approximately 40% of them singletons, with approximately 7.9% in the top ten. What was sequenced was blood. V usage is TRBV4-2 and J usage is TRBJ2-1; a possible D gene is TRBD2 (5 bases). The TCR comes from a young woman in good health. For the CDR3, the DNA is TGTGCCAGCAGCCAACCCACTGAGGGCTGGGAGCAGTTCTTC. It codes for CASSQPTEGWEQFF.